Sequencing of this T cell receptor beta chain was carried out in a study of blood T cell repertoires in COVID-19. Turning to the study itself: Acute-phase and convalescent COVID-19 samples originated in the United States, Italy and Spain. PBMCs, B-cell-depleted T cells, or T cells were the source of the cDNA or gDNA that made up the material.

Original handling: Quantification of nucleated cells was approximated via reference gene primer amplification. Only in-frame clones appear in the TCRdb table, and some are missing; sequencing was by immunoSEQ multiplex PCR. V and J calls and clone size are those listed in that table; D and trimming were worked out from the DNA. The table shows some 130,000 clones, with 85% to 90% occurring only once. From germline, CDR1 is MNHEY and CDR2 SVGEGT. The CDR3 contains 16 residues. The V and J ends lost 4 bases and 9 bases respectively, with 19 bases between them. The receptor comes from a man aged 60-69 years with active or convalescent COVID-19. The sample comprised peripheral blood. The chain employs TRBV6-2 or TRBV6-3 and TRBJ1-6, with D possibly being TRBD1 (5 bases). The DNA for the CDR3 is TGTGCCAGCAGTTTTCGGCAGGGAACGAAGCTTTCACCCCTCCACTTT. Residues: CASSFRQGTKLSPLHF.